This is a list of T cell receptor beta chains from one sample in a study of post-analysis software for immune sequencing data. TCRdb itself ran the PCR reads through MiXCR, one entry per CDR3 protein. The repertoire includes 350,000 to 450,000 distinct CDR3 sequences, roughly 30% of them detected once, and under 15% sits in the top ten. Sequenced: blood. These receptors were obtained from a girl aged 10 to 17 with multiple sclerosis. CDR3s include the opening cysteine and the closing phenylalanine or tryptophan. A D gene is named only where the DNA matches it firmly. Expanded clones are given a class, and other clones once, few, many or no size at all.

abundance,j_gene,d_gene,v_gene,CDR3nt,CDR3aa
.,TRBJ2-1,.,TRBV12-3/TRBV12-4,TGTGCCAGCACCTTTTGGCTGGGGGAGCAGTTCTTC,CASTFWLGEQFF
.,TRBJ1-5,.,TRBV21-1,TGTGCCAGCAGCAAAGTTTCTCGGGACAGAAGCAATCAGCCCCAGCATTTT,CASSKVSRDRSNQPQHF
once,TRBJ1-5,.,TRBV14,TGTGCCAGCAGCCGAAGGCGGGAGGGAGAATTCCCTCAGCCCCAGCATTTT,CASSRRREGEFPQPQHF
.,TRBJ2-1,TRBD2,TRBV6-1,TGTGCCAGCAGTGAACTAGCGGGGCCCTCCTACAATGAGCAGTTCTTC,CASSELAGPSYNEQFF
few,TRBJ1-1,TRBD1,TRBV20-1,TGCAGTGCTAGGGGACAGGCGGGGACTGAAGCTTTCTTT,CSARGQAGTEAFF
.,TRBJ2-3,.,TRBV9,TGTGCCAGCAGCGTAGTAGGCTCCGCTGGAGATACGCAGTATTTT,CASSVVGSAGDTQYF
.,TRBJ2-7,.,TRBV20-1,TGCAGTGCTAGAGCCAGGGAGTCCTACAATGAGCAGTACTTC,CSARARESYNEQYF
.,TRBJ1-1,.,TRBV7-2,TGTGCCAGCAGCCCCTATCTTGGGACTGAAGCTTTCTTT,CASSPYLGTEAFF
.,TRBJ2-7,TRBD2,TRBV5-1,TGCGCCAGCAGCTTGGAAGCGGGGGGGCCTGACGAGCAGTACTTC,CASSLEAGGPDEQYF
many,TRBJ2-5,.,TRBV7-6,TGTGCCAGCAGCCCTTTTGCGGAGACCCAGTACTTC,CASSPFAETQYF
few,TRBJ1-2,.,TRBV7-2,TGTGCCAGCAGCTTCGGCCGGGCCTATGGCTACACCTTC,CASSFGRAYGYTF
.,TRBJ1-5,TRBD1,TRBV28,TGTGCCAGCATCCTAGGACAGGGTGGGCAGCCCCAGCATTTT,CASILGQGGQPQHF
few,TRBJ2-1,.,TRBV5-1,TGCGCCAGCAGCTTGGATGGGGGCCTGCCCTACAATGAGCAGTTCTTC,CASSLDGGLPYNEQFF
few,TRBJ2-5,.,TRBV7-2,TGTGCCAGCAGCCCACAGTGGGGGGCGTTTGAGACCCAGTACTTC,CASSPQWGAFETQYF
.,TRBJ2-5,TRBD2,TRBV6-2/TRBV6-3,TGTGCCAGCAGTTCGGTCGGGGGGGCCAACAATGAGCAGTACTTC,CASSSVGGANNEQYF
few,TRBJ1-1,TRBD1,TRBV10-3,TGTGCCATCAGTGAGTCGAATGGACAGGGGAGGGGCACTGAAGCTTTCTTT,CAISESNGQGRGTEAFF
.,TRBJ1-2,.,TRBV5-1,TGCGCCAGCAGCTTGGGAGGAGGGGGAAACTATGGCTACACCTTC,CASSLGGGGNYGYTF
few,TRBJ2-7,TRBD1,TRBV10-3,TGTGCCATCAGATCTGAAACAGGGGCCAGCTTCTACGAGCAGTACTTC,CAIRSETGASFYEQYF
.,TRBJ1-1,.,TRBV7-9,TGTGCCAGCAGCTTCCTAGGGGCCGGCACTGAAGCTTTCTTT,CASSFLGAGTEAFF
few,TRBJ2-2,TRBD1,TRBV12-3/TRBV12-4,TGTGCCAGCAGACCGGGACAGGGGAACACCGGGGAGCTGTTTTTT,CASRPGQGNTGELFF
few,TRBJ2-1,TRBD2,TRBV5-1,TGCGCCAGCAGCGGGGGACTAGCCCGAGAGCAGTTCTTC,CASSGGLAREQFF
.,TRBJ2-3,.,TRBV3-1,TGTGCCAGTTACGGAGGGGACACAGATACGCAGTATTTT,CASYGGDTDTQYF
.,TRBJ2-1,TRBD2,TRBV6-6,TGTGCCAGCAGTTTAACTAGCGGGGGGTGGAATGAGCAGTTCTTC,CASSLTSGGWNEQFF
.,TRBJ2-6,TRBD1,TRBV11-2,TGTGCCAGCAGCTTCAGGGGGCGGCTGCTCTCTGGGGCCAACGTCCTGACTTTC,CASSFRGRLLSGANVLTF
.,TRBJ1-5,.,TRBV10-2,TGCGCCAGCAGTCAAGTAGGGGAGCCTCAGCCCCAGCATTTT,CASSQVGEPQPQHF
.,TRBJ2-3,TRBD1,TRBV7-3,TGTGCCAGCAGCTCGGCAGGGGGCAGGACAGATACGCAGTATTTT,CASSSAGGRTDTQYF
.,TRBJ2-7,.,TRBV3-1,TGTGCCAGCAGCCAAGGGGGCGGAATCTACGAGCAGTACTTC,CASSQGGGIYEQYF
few,TRBJ2-1,TRBD2,TRBV3-1,TGTGCCAGCAGTCCTAGCGGGGGGGCATCCTACAATGAGCAGTTCTTC,CASSPSGGASYNEQFF
.,TRBJ1-2,TRBD1,TRBV12-3/TRBV12-4,TGTGCCAGCAGTTTAGGCAGGGGGCGCGGAGACTATGGCTACACCTTC,CASSLGRGRGDYGYTF
.,TRBJ1-1,.,TRBV7-2,TGTGCCAGCAGCTACGGGCCTCGGGGCACTGAAGCTTTCTTT,CASSYGPRGTEAFF
.,TRBJ1-5,.,TRBV12-3/TRBV12-4,TGTGCCAGCAGTTTGTTGGGGGTCAATCAGCCCCAGCATTTT,CASSLLGVNQPQHF